A selection of T cell receptor beta chains follows, all from one sample in a study of blood T cell repertoires in COVID-19. Clones were sequenced by immunoSEQ multiplex PCR, and TCRdb holds only the in-frame ones, with some missing. The sample has a few hundred thousand clones; about 90% are singletons. Specimen: peripheral blood. These receptors were taken from a man between 18 and 35 years old with active or convalescent COVID-19. Each CDR3 is given with its conserved first and last residue. Each record gives: V gene, D gene, J gene, CDR3 length, clone size, CDR3 protein, CDR3 DNA. A D gene is named only where the DNA matches it firmly. The size field is filled for only some rows; it gives once, few, many or a size class.

>TRBV19|TRBD2|TRBJ2-1|15|.
CASSSGLAVYNEQFF
TGTGCCAGTAGTTCTGGACTAGCGGTGTACAATGAGCAGTTCTTC
>TRBV29-1|TRBD1|TRBJ1-4|14|.
CSVEIDRGNEKLFF
TGCAGCGTTGAAATAGACAGGGGTAATGAAAAACTGTTTTTT
>TRBV4-1|.|TRBJ1-6|16|.
CASSRIAWDFGSPLHF
TGCGCCAGCAGCCGGATCGCCTGGGACTTTGGGTCCCCCCTCCACTTT
>TRBV5-4|.|TRBJ2-1|14|.
CASSLGSSYNEQFF
TGTGCCAGCAGCCTAGGTAGCTCCTACAATGAGCAGTTCTTC
>TRBV12-3/TRBV12-4|TRBD1|TRBJ1-2|13|.
CASSFQGGYGYTF
TGTGCCAGCAGTTTTCAGGGGGGCTATGGCTACACCTTC
>TRBV27|TRBD1|TRBJ1-2|13|.
CASSFRGLNGYTF
TGTGCCAGCAGTTTCAGGGGGCTTAATGGCTACACCTTC
>TRBV4-3|TRBD1|TRBJ1-2|19|.
CASSTILRETGQQKHGYTF
TGCGCCAGCAGTACGATACTCAGGGAAACGGGACAGCAGAAACATGGCTACACCTTC
>TRBV7-6|.|TRBJ1-1|14|many
CASSLHLVGTEAFF
TGTGCCAGCAGCCTCCACCTAGTGGGCACTGAAGCTTTCTTT
>TRBV27|TRBD1|TRBJ1-1|14|.
CASSSIMNRGQAFF
TGTGCCAGCAGTTCGATAATGAACAGGGGGCAGGCTTTCTTT
>TRBV3-1/TRBV3-2|TRBD2|TRBJ2-2|18|.
CASSPILQAGGNTGELFF
TGTGCCAGCAGCCCGATCCTCCAAGCGGGAGGGAACACCGGGGAGCTGTTTTTT
>TRBV28|TRBD2|TRBJ2-7|15|.
CASSLGGGRTREQYF
TGTGCCAGCAGTTTAGGGGGCGGGAGGACCCGCGAGCAGTACTTC
>TRBV15|.|TRBJ2-7|17|few
CATSRDRLGSPPYEQYF
TGTGCCACCAGCAGAGATAGATTAGGGAGCCCCCCCTACGAGCAGTACTTC
>TRBV5-6|.|TRBJ2-2|14|.
CASTLDKGTGELFF
TGTGCCAGCACCTTAGATAAGGGGACCGGGGAGCTGTTTTTT
>TRBV6-5|TRBD2|TRBJ2-1|15|.
CASSLTSGGMNEQFF
TGTGCCAGCAGCCTCACTAGCGGGGGGATGAATGAGCAGTTCTTC
>TRBV29-1|TRBD1|TRBJ1-2|12|.
CSVVEGARGYTF
TGCAGCGTTGTCGAGGGGGCGCGGGGCTACACCTTC
>TRBV5-1|TRBD1|TRBJ1-2|13|.
CASSLDRGYGYTF
TGCGCCAGCAGCCTGGACAGGGGCTATGGCTACACCTTC
>TRBV5-1|TRBD1|TRBJ1-6|15|.
CASSLVTGGNSPLHF
TGCGCCAGCAGCTTGGTTACAGGGGGTAATTCACCCCTCCACTTT
>TRBV7-7|.|TRBJ2-3|15|.
CASSLGQSSTDTQYF
TGTGCCAGCAGCTTAGGACAGTCTAGCACAGATACGCAGTATTTT
>TRBV21-1|.|TRBJ2-3|18|.
CASSKIVQGARVADTQYF
TGTGCCAGCAGCAAAATTGTCCAGGGGGCCAGAGTAGCAGATACGCAGTATTTT
>TRBV19|.|TRBJ1-2|15|.
CASSPLGISYYGYTF
TGTGCCAGTAGTCCCCTCGGGATCTCCTACTATGGCTACACCTTC
>TRBV5-4|TRBD2|TRBJ2-3|17|.
CASSLHTSGGSTDTQYF
TGTGCCAGCAGCTTGCACACTAGCGGGGGAAGCACAGATACGCAGTATTTT
>TRBV7-9|TRBD1|TRBJ2-6|18|.
CASSGNDRGRGGANVLTF
TGTGCCAGCAGCGGGAATGACAGGGGGCGCGGTGGGGCCAACGTCCTGACTTTC
>TRBV2|.|TRBJ1-1|15|.
CASTLQAQSGTEAFF
TGTGCCAGCACCTTACAGGCCCAGTCGGGTACTGAAGCTTTCTTT
>TRBV7-6|.|TRBJ1-1|15|.
CASSLGGQSNTEAFF
TGTGCCAGCAGCTTAGGGGGACAATCGAACACTGAAGCTTTCTTT
>TRBV7-9|TRBD1|TRBJ2-5|16|.
CASSYPTGGATETQYF
TGTGCCAGCAGCTACCCGACAGGGGGCGCGACGGAGACCCAGTACTTC